The source of this TCR beta chain is a study of shared clonotypes between healthy human individuals. Naive CD8 cells lacked CD45RO, underwent positive selection for CCR7 and left out terminally differentiated effector memory CD45RA+ cells. The sorted-subset replicate PCRs were given about 210 ng DNA, which is 30,000 or so T cell genomes. TCRdb's table, derived via immunoSEQ multiplex PCR, lists solely in-frame clones and lacks some. The top ten hold 0.3% of the sample, which has roughly 570,000 clones, nearly 98% seen once. This clone came up once. Its cognate antigen is unknown. CDR1 and CDR2 (germline): MNHEY, SVGAGI. V dropped 2 bases and J dropped 1 base, with 13 bases sitting between them. This CDR3 has 16 residues. Points from the study as a whole: Generally, naive subsets came out with larger estimated richness than memory subsets. Clonotypes not shared had lower generation probabilities than those common to all four donors. Across a handful of donors, naive CD4 shared roughly 5.2%, naive CD8 more than 3%, memory CD4 roughly 2.3%, memory CD8 0.4%.

The material sequenced was naive CD8+ T cells sorted from blood. The chain carries TRBV6-5 and TRBJ2-3; D is unclear. This TCR was recovered from a man aged 25-40 years in good health. The CDR3 nucleotides read TGTGCCAGCAGTTACGGTAGGGAAATGGGCACAGATACGCAGTATTTT. Translation: CASSYGREMGTDTQYF.